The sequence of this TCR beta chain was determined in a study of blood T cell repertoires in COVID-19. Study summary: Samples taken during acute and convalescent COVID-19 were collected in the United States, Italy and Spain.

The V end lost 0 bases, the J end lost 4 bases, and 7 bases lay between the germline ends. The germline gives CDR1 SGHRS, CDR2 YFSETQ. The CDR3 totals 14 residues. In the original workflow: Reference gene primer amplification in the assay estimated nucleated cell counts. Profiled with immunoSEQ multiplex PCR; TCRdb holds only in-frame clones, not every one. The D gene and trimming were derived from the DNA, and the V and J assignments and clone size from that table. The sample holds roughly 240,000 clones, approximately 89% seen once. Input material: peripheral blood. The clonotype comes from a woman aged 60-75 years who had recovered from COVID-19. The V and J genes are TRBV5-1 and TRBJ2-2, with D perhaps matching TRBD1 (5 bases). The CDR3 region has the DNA TGCGCCAGCAGCTTGGTCCAGGGCACCGGGGAGCTGTTTTTT. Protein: CASSLVQGTGELFF.